These 17 T cell receptor beta chains originate from one sample sequenced in a study of blood T cell repertoires in COVID-19. Only in-frame clones appear in the TCRdb table, and some are missing; sequencing was by immunoSEQ multiplex PCR. The sample yields 180,000 or so clones, about four fifths seen once. The sequenced sample was PBMCs or T cells enriched from blood (not recorded which). These receptors were taken from a man between 45 and 60 years old who had recovered from COVID-19.

The chain is built from TRBV28 and TRBJ1-1; D is possibly TRBD1 (5 bases). In germline, CDR1 is MDHEN, CDR2 SYDVKM. The ends were cut back, 4 bases at V and 4 bases at J, with 10 bases in the middle. The CDR3 consists of 13 residues. The CDR3 here is CASSYGRGTEAFF. Written as DNA, the CDR3 is TGTGCCAGCAGTTATGGGAGGGGCACTGAAGCTTTCTTT.

The chain carries TRBV28 and TRBJ1-4; 8 nucleotides line up with TRBD1. The CDR3 loop spans 16 amino acids. Germline V gene data show CDR1 as MDHEN and CDR2 as SYDVKM. J was trimmed by 2 bases and V by 4 bases; bases with no gene match: 6. The CDR3 reads CASSYRGRSTNEKLFF. CDR3 sequence (DNA): TGTGCCAGCAGTTACAGGGGGAGGTCGACTAATGAAAAACTGTTTTTT.

Only a few counts were recorded for this clone. The chain joins TRBV7-9 to TRBJ1-2; TRBD1 aligns across 7 bases. J gave up 2 bases and V 4 bases, and 7 bases lay outside the gene matches. The CDR3 has 15 amino acids. CDR1 SEHNR and CDR2 FQNEAQ come from the germline V gene (reference sequence). CDR3 in amino acids: CASSSREGQNYGYTF. Here the CDR3 DNA reads TGTGCCAGCAGCTCTCGGGAGGGACAGAACTATGGCTACACCTTC.

The chain recombines TRBV30 with TRBJ1-5; D is undetermined. The V gene's germline CDR1 is GTSNPN and CDR2 SVGIG (reference sequence). The CDR3 contains 15 residues. V was trimmed by 0 bases and J by 5 bases, leaving 14 bases between them. The CDR3 region has the DNA TGTGCCTGGAGTGTGGGTGGAGGGAATCATCAGCCCCAGCATTTT. Its protein product is CAWSVGGGNHQPQHF.

There are many counts of this clone. The chain is built from TRBV6-1 and TRBJ2-7, with D maybe TRBD2 (5 bases). The germline V gene has CDR1 MNHNS and CDR2 SASEGT. There are 14 residues in the CDR3. V was pared by 0 bases and J by 7 bases, with 13 bases between. This chain's CDR3 is CASSEAVEEEEQYF. DNA for the CDR3: TGTGCCAGCAGTGAAGCGGTGGAGGAAGAGGAGCAGTACTTC.

The V and J genes are TRBV6-5 and TRBJ1-2; D is perhaps TRBD1 (6 bases). The V gene lost 7 bases and the J gene lost 3 bases, with 18 bases spanning the gap. This CDR3 spans 15 amino acids. Germline V gene data show CDR1 as MNHEY and CDR2 as SVGAGI. CDR3 protein: CASITGRGSYYGYTF. The CDR3 coding sequence is TGTGCCAGCATAACAGGGAGGGGATCTTACTATGGCTACACCTTC.

The chain uses TRBV21-1 and TRBJ1-1. TRBV21-1 is a pseudogene locus. The CDR3 length is 9 residues. This chain's CDR3 is CASSKRAFF. CDR3 nucleotides: TGTGCCAGCAGCAAACGAGCTTTCTTT.

The V gene is TRBV29-1, the J gene TRBJ1-2, with 8 bases matching TRBD1. Trimming removed 6 bases from V and 0 bases from J; junction bases left unmatched: 15. The CDR3 is 17 amino acids. Germline V CDR1 and CDR2: SQVTM, ANQGSEA. CDR3 region: CSVAGGRGRDANYGYTF. The CDR3 DNA reads as TGCAGCGTGGCCGGAGGCAGGGGGCGTGATGCTAACTATGGCTACACCTTC.

V usage is TRBV2 and J usage is TRBJ1-4, with D possibly matching TRBD1 (5 bases). Trimming removed 11 bases at V and 3 bases at J, with 22 bases between. CDR1 and CDR2 from the germline V gene are SNHLY and FYNNEI. There are 16 residues in the CDR3. The CDR3 loop is CAQRDSTMAANEKLFF. The DNA of the CDR3 is TGTGCCCAGCGGGACTCCACTATGGCAGCTAATGAAAAACTGTTTTTT.

The chain employs TRBV29-1 and TRBJ2-7; tentative D call: TRBD1 (5 bases). Germline V gene sequence: CDR1 SQVTM, CDR2 ANQGSEA. V gave up 3 bases and J gave up 4 bases, with 16 bases separating them. There are 14 residues in the CDR3. The chain's CDR3 is CSVDEGVIGYEQYF. CDR3 in DNA: TGCAGCGTTGATGAAGGGGTTATAGGGTACGAGCAGTACTTC.

The chain combines TRBV5-4 with TRBJ2-7; possibly TRBD1 for D (5 bases). Trimming removed 3 bases from V and 5 bases from J, with 12 bases in between. CDR3 size: 13 residues. Germline loops: CDR1 SGHNT, CDR2 YYREEE (reference sequence). In DNA, the CDR3 is TGTGCCAGCAGCTCGACAGAAGGGGACGAGCAGTACTTC. Its translation is CASSSTEGDEQYF. Full variable domain (rest looked up from reference TRBV5-4 and TRBJ2-7): ETGVTQSPTHLIKTRGQQVTLRCSSQSGHNTVSWYQQALGQGPQFIFQYYREEENGRGNFPPRFSGLQFPNYSSELNVNALELDDSALYLCASSSTEGDEQYFGPGTRLTVT.

The chain has TRBV7-6 and TRBJ1-5, with D uncertain. The CDR3 consists of 12 residues. Germline values: CDR1 SGHVS, CDR2 FNYEAQ. V was clipped by 5 bases and J by 10 bases, with 12 bases between them. The CDR3 here is CASSSLPRPQHF. In DNA form, the CDR3 reads TGTGCCAGCAGCAGTTTGCCGAGACCCCAGCATTTT. Full variable domain (outside the CDR3, taken from reference TRBV7-6 and TRBJ1-5): GAGVSQSPRYKVTKRGQDVALRCDPISGHVSLYWYRQALGQGPEFLTYFNYEAQQDKSGLPNDRFSAERPEGSISTLTIQRTEQRDSAMYRCASSSLPRPQHFGDGTRLSIL.

The V gene is TRBV25-1, the J gene TRBJ2-1; TRBD2 aligns across 10 bases. Trimming cost V 4 bases and J 9 bases; bases outside gene matches: 6. Germline V gives CDR1 MGHDK, CDR2 SYGVNS. The CDR3 covers 14 residues. CDR3 sequence: CASSVLAGEGEQFF. CDR3 coding DNA: TGTGCCAGCAGTGTGCTAGCGGGAGAGGGTGAGCAGTTCTTC.

CDR3 sequence reads: CASSWTRLQSRWGAFF. The CDR3 region has the DNA TGTGCCAGCAGCTGGACTCGACTACAGTCTCGATGGGGAGCTTTCTTT. The chain uses TRBV5-8 and TRBJ1-1; D is undetermined. The CDR3 consists of 16 residues. The V gene's germline CDR1 is SGHTS and CDR2 YDEGEE. The V and J ends lost 3 bases and 10 bases respectively, with 25 bases between them.

This clone was detected only a few times. V gene TRBV6-5 combines with J gene TRBJ1-1, with TRBD1 matching over 8 bases. There are 16 residues in the CDR3. Germline assignment: CDR1 MNHEY and CDR2 SVGAGI. After removal of 0 bases from V and 4 bases from J, the junction contained 7 bases not matched to a gene. The CDR3 spells CASSYSSQGAATEAFF. The CDR3 nucleotides are TGTGCCAGCAGTTACTCATCGCAGGGGGCGGCCACTGAAGCTTTCTTT.

The gene calls are TRBV12-3 or TRBV12-4 and TRBJ1-1; D uncertain. Trimming stripped 2 bases from V and 11 bases from J, with 12 bases between. The CDR3 covers 12 residues. The CDR3 DNA follows: TGTGCCAGCAGTTTATCCTCACTGATGGCTTTCTTT. Translating it yields CASSLSSLMAFF.

CDR3 sequence reads: CASSLESGPQHF. CDR3 nucleotide sequence: TGTGCCAGCAGCTTGGAATCAGGACCCCAGCATTTT. The V gene is TRBV5-4, the J gene TRBJ1-5; D unclear. The CDR3 covers 12 residues. Looked up from germline, CDR1 is SGHNT and CDR2 is YYREEE (reference sequence). Trimming shortened V by 0 bases and J by 10 bases, and 8 bases separated the two germline ends.